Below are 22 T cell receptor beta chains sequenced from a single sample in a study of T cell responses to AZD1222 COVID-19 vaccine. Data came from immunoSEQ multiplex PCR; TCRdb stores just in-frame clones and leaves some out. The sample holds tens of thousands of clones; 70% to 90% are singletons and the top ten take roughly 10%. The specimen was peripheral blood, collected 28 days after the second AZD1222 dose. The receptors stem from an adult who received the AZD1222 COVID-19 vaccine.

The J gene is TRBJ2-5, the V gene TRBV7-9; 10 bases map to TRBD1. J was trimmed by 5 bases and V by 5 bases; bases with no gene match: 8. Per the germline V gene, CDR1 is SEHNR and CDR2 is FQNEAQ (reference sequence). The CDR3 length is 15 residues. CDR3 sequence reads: CASSPRQGALETQYF. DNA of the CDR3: TGTGCCAGCAGCCCTAGACAGGGGGCTCTGGAGACCCAGTACTTC.

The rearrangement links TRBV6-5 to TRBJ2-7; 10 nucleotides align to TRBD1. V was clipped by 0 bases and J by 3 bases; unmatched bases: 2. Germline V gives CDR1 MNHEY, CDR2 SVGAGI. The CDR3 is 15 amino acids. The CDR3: CASSYSGTGDYEQYF. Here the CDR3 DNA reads TGTGCCAGCAGTTACTCCGGGACAGGGGACTACGAGCAGTACTTC.

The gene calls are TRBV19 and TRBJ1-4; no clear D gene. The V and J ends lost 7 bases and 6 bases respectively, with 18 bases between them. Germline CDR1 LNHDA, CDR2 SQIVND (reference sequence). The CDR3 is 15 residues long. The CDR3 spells CASTRRVGVDEKLFF. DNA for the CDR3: TGTGCCAGTACCCGAAGGGTTGGAGTCGATGAAAAACTGTTTTTT.

For the CDR3, the DNA is TGTGCCAGCAGTCTTTCGCATCTTGAGAATACGCAGTATTTT. Its protein is CASSLSHLENTQYF. The chain couples TRBV6-4 to TRBJ2-3; no clear D. CDR3 length equals 14 residues. The germline V gene encodes CDR1 MRHNA and CDR2 SNTAGT. V was pared by 5 bases and J by 7 bases, with 16 bases between.

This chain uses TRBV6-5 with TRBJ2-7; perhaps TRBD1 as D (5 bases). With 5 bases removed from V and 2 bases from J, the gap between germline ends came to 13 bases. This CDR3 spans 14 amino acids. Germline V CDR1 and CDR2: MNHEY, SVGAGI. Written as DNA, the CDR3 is TGTGCCAGCAGTCCATCGCCAGGGACCTACGAGCAGTACTTC. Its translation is CASSPSPGTYEQYF.

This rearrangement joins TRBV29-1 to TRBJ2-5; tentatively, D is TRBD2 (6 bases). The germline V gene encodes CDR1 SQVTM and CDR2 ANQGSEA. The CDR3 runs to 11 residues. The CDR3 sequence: CTPDSGETQYF. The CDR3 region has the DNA TGCACCCCGGATAGCGGAGAGACCCAGTACTTC.

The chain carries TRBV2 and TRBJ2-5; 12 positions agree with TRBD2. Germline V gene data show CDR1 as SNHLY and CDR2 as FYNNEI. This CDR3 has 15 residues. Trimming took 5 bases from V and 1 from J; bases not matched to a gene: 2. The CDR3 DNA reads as TGTGCCAGCAGTCCGGGACTAGCGGGCCAAGAGACCCAGTACTTC. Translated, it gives CASSPGLAGQETQYF.

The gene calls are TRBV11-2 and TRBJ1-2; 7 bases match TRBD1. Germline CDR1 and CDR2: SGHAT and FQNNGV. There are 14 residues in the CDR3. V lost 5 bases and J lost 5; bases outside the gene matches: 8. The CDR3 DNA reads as TGTGCCAGCAGCCTGACAGGGATTCGGTATGGCTACACCTTC. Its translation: CASSLTGIRYGYTF.

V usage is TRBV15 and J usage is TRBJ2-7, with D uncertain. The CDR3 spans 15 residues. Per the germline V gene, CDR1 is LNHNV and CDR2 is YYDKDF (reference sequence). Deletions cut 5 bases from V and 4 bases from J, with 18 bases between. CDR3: CATSPWKNSQYEQYF. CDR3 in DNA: TGTGCCACCAGCCCCTGGAAGAACTCCCAGTACGAGCAGTACTTC.

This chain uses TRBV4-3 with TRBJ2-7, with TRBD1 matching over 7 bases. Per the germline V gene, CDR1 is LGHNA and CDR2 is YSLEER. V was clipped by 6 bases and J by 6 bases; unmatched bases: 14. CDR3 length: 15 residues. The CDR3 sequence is CASSFAGRDRGEQYF. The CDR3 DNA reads TGCGCCAGCAGTTTTGCTGGTAGGGACAGAGGCGAGCAGTACTTC.

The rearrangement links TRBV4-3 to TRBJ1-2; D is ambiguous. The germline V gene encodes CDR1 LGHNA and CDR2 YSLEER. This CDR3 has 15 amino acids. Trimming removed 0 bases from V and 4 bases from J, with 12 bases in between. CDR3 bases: TGCGCCAGCAGCCAAGAACCTAGGTCCCCCTATGGCTACACCTTC. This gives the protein CASSQEPRSPYGYTF.

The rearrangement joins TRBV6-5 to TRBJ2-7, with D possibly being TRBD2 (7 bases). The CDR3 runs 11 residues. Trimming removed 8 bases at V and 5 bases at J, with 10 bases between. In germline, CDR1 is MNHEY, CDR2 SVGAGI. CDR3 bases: TGTGCCAGCGGGGGGGGCCACGAGCAGTACTTC. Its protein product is CASGGGHEQYF.

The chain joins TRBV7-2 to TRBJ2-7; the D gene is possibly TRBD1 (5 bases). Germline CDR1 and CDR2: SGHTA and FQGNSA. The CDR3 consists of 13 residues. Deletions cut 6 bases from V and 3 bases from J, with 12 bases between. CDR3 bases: TGTGCCAGCAGTTTACAGGAGCGCTACGAGCAGTACTTC. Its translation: CASSLQERYEQYF.

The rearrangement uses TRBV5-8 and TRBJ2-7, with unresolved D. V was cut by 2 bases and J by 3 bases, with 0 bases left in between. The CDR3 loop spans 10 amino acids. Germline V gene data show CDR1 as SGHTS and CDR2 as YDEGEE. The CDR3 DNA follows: TGTGCCAGCAGCTTCTACGAGCAGTACTTC. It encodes CASSFYEQYF.

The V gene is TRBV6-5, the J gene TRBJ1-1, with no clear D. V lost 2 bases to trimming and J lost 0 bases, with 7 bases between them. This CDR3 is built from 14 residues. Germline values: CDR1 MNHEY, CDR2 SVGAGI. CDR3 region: CASSYGELNTEAFF. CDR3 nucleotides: TGTGCCAGCAGTTACGGAGAACTGAACACTGAAGCTTTCTTT.

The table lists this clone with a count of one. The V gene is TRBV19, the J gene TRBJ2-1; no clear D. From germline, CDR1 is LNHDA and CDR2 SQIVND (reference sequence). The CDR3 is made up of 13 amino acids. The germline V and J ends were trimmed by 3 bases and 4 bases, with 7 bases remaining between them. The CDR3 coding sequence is TGTGCCAGTAGTATTAACGGGTACAATGAGCAGTTCTTC. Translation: CASSINGYNEQFF.

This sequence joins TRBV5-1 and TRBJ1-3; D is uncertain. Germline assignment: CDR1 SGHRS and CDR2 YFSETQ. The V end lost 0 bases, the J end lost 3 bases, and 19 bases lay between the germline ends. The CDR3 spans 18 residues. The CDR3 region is CASSLGIPRTGIGNTIYF. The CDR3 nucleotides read TGCGCCAGCAGCTTGGGAATTCCTAGGACGGGGATTGGAAACACCATATATTTT.

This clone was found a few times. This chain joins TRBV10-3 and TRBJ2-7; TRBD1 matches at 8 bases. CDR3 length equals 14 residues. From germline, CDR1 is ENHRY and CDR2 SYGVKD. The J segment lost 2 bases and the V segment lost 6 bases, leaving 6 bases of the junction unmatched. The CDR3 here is CAIRQTGDPYEQYF. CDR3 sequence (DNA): TGTGCCATCAGACAGACAGGGGACCCCTACGAGCAGTACTTC.

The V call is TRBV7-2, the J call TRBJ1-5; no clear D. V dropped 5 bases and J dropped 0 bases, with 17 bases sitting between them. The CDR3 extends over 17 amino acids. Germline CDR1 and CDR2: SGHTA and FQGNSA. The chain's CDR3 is CASSPEVAAYSNQPQHF. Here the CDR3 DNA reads TGTGCCAGCAGCCCAGAGGTCGCAGCTTATAGCAATCAGCCCCAGCATTTT.

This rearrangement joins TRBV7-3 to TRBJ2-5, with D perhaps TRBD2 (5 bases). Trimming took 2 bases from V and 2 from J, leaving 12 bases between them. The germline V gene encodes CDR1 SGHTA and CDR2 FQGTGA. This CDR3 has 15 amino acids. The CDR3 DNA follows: TGTGCCAGCAGCTTACAGCCGACTAATCAAGAGACCCAGTACTTC. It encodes CASSLQPTNQETQYF.

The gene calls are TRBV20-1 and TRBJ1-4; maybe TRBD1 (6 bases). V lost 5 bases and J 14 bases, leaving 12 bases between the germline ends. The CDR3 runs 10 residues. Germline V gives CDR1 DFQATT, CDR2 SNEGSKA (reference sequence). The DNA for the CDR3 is TGCAGTGCTTACGCTCAGGGGCTGTTTTTT. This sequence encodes CSAYAQGLFF.

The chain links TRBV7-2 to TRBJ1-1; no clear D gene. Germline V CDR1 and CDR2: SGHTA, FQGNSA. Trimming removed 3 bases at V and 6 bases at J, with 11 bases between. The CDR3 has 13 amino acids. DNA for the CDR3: TGTGCCAGCAGCTTCGCAGGTGCCTCTGAAGCTTTCTTT. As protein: CASSFAGASEAFF.